The following is a T cell receptor beta chain sequence with its context. This specimen comes from a study of blood T cell repertoires in COVID-19. About the study: Whether acute or convalescent, the COVID-19 samples came from the United States, Italy and Spain. T cells, B-cell-depleted T cells, or PBMCs provided the cDNA or gDNA that served as material.

In the source study's methods: Reference gene primer amplification in the assay estimated nucleated cell counts. Data came from immunoSEQ multiplex PCR; TCRdb stores just in-frame clones and leaves some out. From that table come the V and J calls and clone size; the DNA was used to work out D and trimming. The data hold about 230,000 clones, with 80% to 90% observed a single time. The CDR3 is 18 residues long. V was trimmed by 1 base and J by 0 bases, leaving 18 bases between them. Germline CDR1 is SEHNR and CDR2 is FQNEAQ (reference sequence). The rearrangement joins TRBV7-9 to TRBJ1-1; D is perhaps TRBD1 (5 bases). This sequence originates from a man in his forties or fifties who had recovered from COVID-19. Material: peripheral blood. The CDR3 protein is CASSLGRGGSLLNTEAFF. The DNA for the CDR3 is TGTGCCAGCAGCTTAGGGCGTGGGGGGTCCCTCCTGAACACTGAAGCTTTCTTT. The complete variable domain, with remaining parts taken from reference TRBV7-9 and TRBJ1-1, reads DTGVSQNPRHKITKRGQNVTFRCDPISEHNRLYWYRQTLGQGPEFLTYFQNEAQLEKSRLLSDRFSAERPKGSFSTLEIQRTEQGDSAMYLCASSLGRGGSLLNTEAFFGQGTRLTVV.